This entry concerns a single T cell receptor (beta chain). In its sample, this clonotype was seen many times. Its antigen remains undetermined. The record has no base qualities; no much larger clone is one base away. This record comes from a study of T cells after yellow fever vaccination (dated by TCRdb to between 2018 and 2021). Notes on the research overall: Libraries from fractions with low cell numbers were prepared with the SMART-Seq v4 Ultra Low Input RNA kit. Blood was collected at multiple timepoints before and after primary and secondary immunization, and bulk PBMC replicates and cell subsets were isolated. The cohort comprised two healthy male donors, one aged 18 to 29 and one aged 30 to 40 years. To follow T-cell clones before and after both primary and booster YFV17D yellow fever vaccination, bulk TCR alpha and beta repertoires underwent longitudinal sequencing. Study-level results and caveats: Computational filtering was required because FACS-sorted repertoires could contain abundant contaminating clonotypes from the bulk population. The secondary T-cell response was weaker than the primary response but faster, peaking on day 5 instead of day 15. Only a couple of donors were included in the study, so the extent to which the findings can be generalized is limited. After the booster, most of the clones that had expanded following primary vaccination were detected again (approximately 96% of CD4 and around 88% of CD8), which suggests that memory was broadly maintained. A small fraction of clonotypes appeared in both the CD4 and CD8 compartments, likely as a result of convergent recombination.

TCRdb records Illumina NovaSeq 6000 as the sequencer. TCR cDNA was synthesized by 5'RACE template switching, through which a universal primer site and unique molecular identifiers were introduced. cDNA synthesis was primed from both the TCR alpha and TCR beta constant segments. Two PCR steps were used to amplify libraries, with sample barcodes and sequencing adapters being added in the second step. Sequencing of the libraries was done on either Illumina HiSeq 2500 (2x100 bp) or NovaSeq (2x150 bp). In the source study's methods: Demultiplexing of reads and collapsing into UMI consensus sequences were performed with MIGEC, and V(D)J alignment was carried out with MiXCR. Clonotypes responding to the vaccine were identified with edgeR on replicate PBMC samples, with the criteria of FDR below 0.01 and a log2 fold change above 5 up to day 15. CD4 or CD8 identity was assigned to each bulk clonotype according to whether the clonotype was present at higher abundance in the sequenced CD4 repertoire or the sequenced CD8 repertoire. In TCRdb, the public reads were trimmed at Q25 with fastp and aligned with MiXCR, with productive beta chains retained. When rows share a CDR3 protein, they turn into one entry using the most common DNA and genes. TCRdb's processing, not the authors' own work, is the source of the V and J calls. Within this sample are 250,000 or so distinct CDR3 sequences, with about 3.5% of them counted one time only. The top ten clonotypes cover under 20% of the sample.

Reading the germline V gene gives CDR1 LGHNA and CDR2 YSLEER. Including the terminal cysteine and phenylalanine, the CDR3 comprises 15 residues. Only CDR3 DNA remains: 45 bases, in frame from the first base. V and J lose 3 bases and 4 bases, and a span of 13 bases separates them. The treatment or condition label of this sample denotes: live attenuated yellow fever vaccine strain. At each blood-draw timepoint, two biological replicates of bulk PBMCs were obtained. PBMCs were isolated from peripheral blood using a standard Ficoll-Paque protocol. TriZol was used to extract RNA from bulk PBMCs, from CD4 and CD8 fractions, and from dextramer-positive and dextramer-negative fractions.

Sequencing was performed on PBMCs, taken 15 days after the yellow fever booster vaccination. The V and J segments used are TRBV4-3 and TRBJ2-1, with the D segment identity uncertain. The clonotype originates from a young man who received the YFV17D yellow fever vaccine. The nucleotides are TGCGCCAGCAGCCACGGGTCGGCAGCGTACAATGAGCAGTTCTTC. Translation gives CASSHGSAAYNEQFF.